The present T cell receptor (beta chain) was sequenced within a study of cytomegalovirus exposure and HLA in healthy donors. Primers for the PCR totalled 60 Vbeta and 13 Jbeta. Sequenced by immunoSEQ multiplex PCR; TCRdb stores in-frame clones only, minus some. The repertoire consists of over 150,000 clones, with more than 75% occurring once and the leading ten covering 9.5% to 10%. The CDR3 totals 17 residues. The germline V gene encodes CDR1 SGHNT and CDR2 YYREEE (reference sequence). With V trimmed by 5 bases and J by 5 bases, 10 bases remained unmatched. This clone has more than one count but fewer than ten.

The V and J genes are TRBV5-4 and TRBJ2-7, with 16 bases fitting TRBD2. This sequence was found in a man between 18 and 35 years old in good health and CMV-seropositive. The sequencing sample was made of PBMCs. This chain's CDR3 is CASRNPGLAGGPHEQYF. In nucleotides, the CDR3 is TGTGCCAGCAGAAACCCGGGACTAGCGGGAGGGCCCCACGAGCAGTACTTC.